Below, 13 T cell receptor beta chains from the same sample are listed, as sequenced in a study of T cells after yellow fever vaccination. TCRdb itself ran the 5' RACE reads through MiXCR, one entry per CDR3 protein. Of roughly 120,000 distinct CDR3 sequences listed, under 8.5% are singletons. The specimen comprised CD4+ T cells sorted from PBMCs, sampled less than 11 days after the first yellow fever vaccination. These receptor sequences come from a man aged 18-30 years who received the YFV17D yellow fever vaccine.

This clonotype was detected only a few times. The genes are TRBV5-5 and TRBJ2-5, with D unresolved. CDR1 SGHKS and CDR2 YYEKEE come from the germline V gene (reference sequence). The CDR3 runs to 14 residues. The V gene lost 0 bases and the J gene lost 2 bases, with 8 bases spanning the gap. CDR3 sequence reads: CASSLEVMQETQYF. DNA for the CDR3: TGTGCCAGCAGCTTGGAGGTTATGCAAGAGACCCAGTACTTC.

Ten or more counts support this clonotype. The gene calls are TRBV5-1 and TRBJ1-1; the D is unclear. Germline CDR1 is SGHRS and CDR2 is YFSETQ. Trimming took off 0 bases at V and 0 bases at J, with 12 bases between the two ends. CDR3 size: 16 residues. The chain's CDR3 is CASSLVRRGLNTEAFF. The DNA of the CDR3 is TGCGCCAGCAGCTTGGTTCGTAGAGGGTTGAACACTGAAGCTTTCTTT.

This clonotype occurred many times. The rearrangement uses TRBV5-1 and TRBJ2-3; D is unresolved. This CDR3 spans 18 amino acids. Looked up from germline, CDR1 is SGHRS and CDR2 is YFSETQ. V lost 0 bases, J lost 2 bases, and 19 bases lay in between. The CDR3 region has the DNA TGCGCCAGCAGCTTGGCCATTCACTCCGACCCAGCCACAGATACGCAGTATTTT. This sequence encodes CASSLAIHSDPATDTQYF.

The table lists this clonotype with many counts. The V call is TRBV27, the J call TRBJ2-7; D call uncertain. There are 14 residues in the CDR3. Germline CDR1 is MNHEY and CDR2 is SMNVEV (reference sequence). V gave up 4 bases and J gave up 6 bases, with 16 bases separating them. Here the CDR3 reads CASSSAGSPVEQYF. DNA for the CDR3: TGTGCCAGCAGTTCGGCTGGATCCCCCGTCGAGCAGTACTTC.

This clonotype was detected ten times or more. J is TRBJ1-3 and V is TRBV15; D possibly corresponds to TRBD1 (5 bases). V gave up 5 bases and J gave up 2 bases, with 10 bases separating them. CDR3 length equals 14 residues. Germline V gene lookup returns CDR1 LNHNV and CDR2 YYDKDF (reference sequence). In DNA, the CDR3 is TGTGCCACCAGCGGCCAGGGTACTGGAAACACCATATATTTT. Translating gives CATSGQGTGNTIYF.

This clonotype appeared a few times. The rearrangement links TRBV4-2 to TRBJ2-6; no clear D. The germline V and J ends were trimmed by 0 bases and 4 bases, with 7 bases remaining between them. CDR1 and CDR2 from the germline V gene are LGHNA and YNFKEQ. The CDR3 covers 15 residues. The CDR3 DNA reads as TGTGCCAGCAGCCAAGATCTACTGGGGGCCAACGTCCTGACTTTC. This codes for CASSQDLLGANVLTF.

V gene TRBV5-5 combines with J gene TRBJ2-2; the match to TRBD1 covers 7 bases. The CDR3 extends over 17 amino acids. J lost 6 bases, V lost 4 bases, and 15 bases had no gene match. The germline gives CDR1 SGHKS, CDR2 YYEKEE (reference sequence). The CDR3 nucleotides are TGTGCCAGCAGCCCACTTCTGACAGGGTATTCGTCCGGGGAGCTGTTTTTT. Protein sequence: CASSPLLTGYSSGELFF.

This clonotype was detected a few times. The chain uses TRBV5-1 and TRBJ1-6, with a weak D call TRBD1 (6 bases). The length of the CDR3 is 18 residues. CDR1 is SGHRS, CDR2 YFSETQ, per germline. V was clipped by 0 bases and J by 0 bases, with 13 bases between them. The CDR3 coding sequence is TGCGCCAGCAGCTTGGTGTCTAGGGGGTCCTCCTATAATTCACCCCTCCACTTT. This gives the protein CASSLVSRGSSYNSPLHF.

This clonotype was counted only a few times. The chain carries TRBV5-4 and TRBJ2-5, with 7 bases lining up with TRBD2. Per the germline V gene, CDR1 is SGHNT and CDR2 is YYREEE (reference sequence). The CDR3 runs to 13 residues. Germline trimming cut 3 bases from V and 5 bases from J; bases unmatched to any gene: 4. The CDR3 sequence is CASSWSGRETQYF. The DNA of the CDR3 is TGTGCCAGCAGCTGGTCCGGGAGGGAGACCCAGTACTTC. The full variable domain, in which reference TRBV5-4 and TRBJ2-5 provide the parts outside the CDR3, is ETGVTQSPTHLIKTRGQQVTLRCSSQSGHNTVSWYQQALGQGPQFIFQYYREEENGRGNFPPRFSGLQFPNYSSELNVNALELDDSALYLCASSWSGRETQYFGPGTRLLVL.

Ten or more counts support this clonotype. V is TRBV29-1 and J is TRBJ1-2, with 7 bases matching TRBD1. The V gene's germline CDR1 is SQVTM and CDR2 ANQGSEA. V lost 6 bases, J lost 0 bases, and 13 bases stayed unmatched. CDR3 size: 16 residues. DNA for the CDR3: TGCAGCGTCTTTTCGACGGCAGGGGGAGCTAACTATGGCTACACCTTC. Amino acids: CSVFSTAGGANYGYTF. The entire variable domain, with the rest obtained from reference TRBV29-1 and TRBJ1-2, is as follows: SAVISQKPSRDICQRGTSLTIQCQVDSQVTMMFWYRQQPGQSLTLIATANQGSEATYESGFVIDKFPISRPNLTFSTLTVSNMSPEDSSIYLCSVFSTAGGANYGYTFGSGTRLTVV.

A remark on this clonotype: This may come from a read error, since a much larger clone is one base off. This chain uses TRBV20-1 with TRBJ2-5; 9 bases are a match to TRBD2. In germline, CDR1 is DFQATT, CDR2 SNEGSKA (reference sequence). CDR3 length: 17 amino acids. In nucleotides, the CDR3 is TGCTGTGCTAGAAGGGATCGGACTAGCGCCGGTAACGGGACCCAGTACTTC. Encoded protein: CCARRDRTSAGNGTQYF.

In its sample, this clonotype was seen many times. The rearrangement joins TRBV5-1 to TRBJ2-3; possible D gene TRBD2, 7 bases. CDR1 and CDR2 from the germline V gene are SGHRS and YFSETQ. Trimming cost V 6 bases and J 2 bases, with 19 bases left between them. The CDR3 is made up of 16 amino acids. The CDR3 bases are TGCGCCAGCAACACGTACCCCGGGGGGCCCACAGATACGCAGTATTTT. Protein: CASNTYPGGPTDTQYF.

J is TRBJ2-6 and V is TRBV7-3, with D uncertain. CDR3 length: 16 amino acids. The germline V gene has CDR1 SGHTA and CDR2 FQGTGA. V was shortened by 2 bases and J by 1 base, with 9 bases between the two germline ends. The CDR3 bases are TGTGCCAGCAGCTTATCCGGCCAATCTGGGGCCAACGTCCTGACTTTC. Translated: CASSLSGQSGANVLTF.